Sequencing of this T cell receptor beta chain was carried out in a study of somatic mutations in cytotoxic T cells in rheumatoid arthritis. At the level of the study: It was right after diagnosis, before any treatment, that patient blood (roughly 30 ml EDTA) was drawn.

Study-level findings and limits: The study found no significant difference in CD8+ T-cell clonality between rheumatoid arthritis patients and age-matched healthy controls.

Original processing notes: Published virus-specific TCRB sequences found rare matches among patient CD8+ clones larger than 1%. TCRdb's table, derived via immunoSEQ multiplex PCR, lists solely in-frame clones and lacks some. The V and J calls and clone size were taken over from that table, and D and trimming were inferred from the DNA. The data contain about 18,000 clones, more than 70% of them seen just once; the ten biggest clones take up approximately 28%. To note about this clone: The antigen is unknown.

The ends were cut back, 4 bases at V and 0 bases at J, with 12 bases in the middle. Germline loops: CDR1 MGHRA, CDR2 YSYEKL. The CDR3 extends over 15 amino acids. CD4+ cells and CD8+ cells were each obtained through positive magnetic bead selection, and their purity was assessed by flow cytometry. This rearrangement joins TRBV4-1 to TRBJ1-1, with D possibly matching TRBD1 (5 bases). This receptor was obtained from an adult with rheumatoid arthritis. The sample taken for sequencing was CD8+ T cells sorted from blood. The CDR3 DNA reads TGCGCCAGCAGCCCCCAGGGTTCCATGAACACTGAAGCTTTCTTT. Its protein is CASSPQGSMNTEAFF.